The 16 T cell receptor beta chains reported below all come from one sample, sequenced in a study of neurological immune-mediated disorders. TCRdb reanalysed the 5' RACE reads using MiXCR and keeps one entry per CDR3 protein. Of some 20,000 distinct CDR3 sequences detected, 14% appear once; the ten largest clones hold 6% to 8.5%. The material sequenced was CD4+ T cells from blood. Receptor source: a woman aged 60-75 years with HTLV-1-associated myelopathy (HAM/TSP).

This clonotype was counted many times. The CDR3 DNA follows: TGTGCCAGCAGACGCCACGTTGACAGGGCACAATATGGCTACACCTTC. It yields the protein CASRRHVDRAQYGYTF. The rearrangement joins TRBV6-1 to TRBJ1-2; 7 bases match TRBD1. Trimming removed 6 bases from V and 5 bases from J; junction bases left unmatched: 15. In germline, CDR1 is MNHNS, CDR2 SASEGT. This CDR3 is built from 16 residues.

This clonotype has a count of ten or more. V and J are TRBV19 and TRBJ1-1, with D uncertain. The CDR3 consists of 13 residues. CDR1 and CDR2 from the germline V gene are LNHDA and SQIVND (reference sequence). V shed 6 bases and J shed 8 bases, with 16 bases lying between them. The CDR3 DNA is TGTGCCAGTAGCGTCAAAGAGGGCTACGAAGCTTTCTTT. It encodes CASSVKEGYEAFF.

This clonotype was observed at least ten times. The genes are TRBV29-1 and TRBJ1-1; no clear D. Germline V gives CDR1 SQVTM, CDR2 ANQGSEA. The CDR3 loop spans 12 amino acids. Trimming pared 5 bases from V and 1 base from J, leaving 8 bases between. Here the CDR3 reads CSVWDGNTEAFF. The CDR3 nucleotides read TGCAGCGTTTGGGATGGGAACACTGAAGCTTTCTTT.

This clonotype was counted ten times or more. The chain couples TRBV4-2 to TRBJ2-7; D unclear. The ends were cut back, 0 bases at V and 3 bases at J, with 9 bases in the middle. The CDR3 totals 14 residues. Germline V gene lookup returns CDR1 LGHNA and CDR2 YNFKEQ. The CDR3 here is CASSQETGVYEQYF. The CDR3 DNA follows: TGTGCCAGCAGCCAAGAAACTGGAGTCTACGAGCAGTACTTC.

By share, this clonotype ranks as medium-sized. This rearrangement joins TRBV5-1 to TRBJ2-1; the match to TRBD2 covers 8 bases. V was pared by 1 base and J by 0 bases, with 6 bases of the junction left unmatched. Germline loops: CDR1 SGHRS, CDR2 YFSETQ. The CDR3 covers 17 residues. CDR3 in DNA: TGCGCCAGCAGCTTGTTTGGCGGGGGGTTCTCCTACAATGAGCAGTTCTTC. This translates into CASSLFGGGFSYNEQFF.

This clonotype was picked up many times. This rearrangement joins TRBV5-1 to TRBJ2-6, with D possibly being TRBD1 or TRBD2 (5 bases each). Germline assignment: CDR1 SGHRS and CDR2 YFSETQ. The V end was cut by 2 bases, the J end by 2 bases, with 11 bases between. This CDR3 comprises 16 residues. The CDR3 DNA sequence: TGCGCCAGCAGCTTCGACGGGACGGCTGGGGCCAACGTCCTGACTTTC. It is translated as CASSFDGTAGANVLTF.

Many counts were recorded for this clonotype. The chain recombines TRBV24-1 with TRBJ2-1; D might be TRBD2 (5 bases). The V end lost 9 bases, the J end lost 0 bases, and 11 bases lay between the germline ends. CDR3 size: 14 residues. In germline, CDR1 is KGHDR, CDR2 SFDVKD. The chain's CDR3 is CATQDWPSYNEQFF. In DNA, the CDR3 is TGTGCCACCCAGGACTGGCCCTCCTACAATGAGCAGTTCTTC.

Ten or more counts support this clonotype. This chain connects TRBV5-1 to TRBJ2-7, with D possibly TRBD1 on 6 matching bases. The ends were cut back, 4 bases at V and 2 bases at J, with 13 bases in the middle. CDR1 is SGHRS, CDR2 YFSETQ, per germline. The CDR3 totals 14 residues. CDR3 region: CASSPRGKTYEQYF. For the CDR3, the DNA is TGCGCCAGCAGCCCCAGGGGTAAGACCTACGAGCAGTACTTC.

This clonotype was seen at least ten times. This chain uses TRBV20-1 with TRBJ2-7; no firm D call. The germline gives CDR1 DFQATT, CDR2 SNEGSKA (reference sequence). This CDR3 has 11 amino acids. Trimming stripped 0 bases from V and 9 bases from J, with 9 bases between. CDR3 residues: CSARDRLGQYF. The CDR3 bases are TGCAGTGCTAGAGATAGGCTCGGGCAGTACTTC.

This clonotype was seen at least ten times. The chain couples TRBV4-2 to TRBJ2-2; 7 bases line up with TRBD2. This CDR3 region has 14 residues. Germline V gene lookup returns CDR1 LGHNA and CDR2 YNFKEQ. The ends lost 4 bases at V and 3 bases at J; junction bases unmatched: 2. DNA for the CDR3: TGTGCCAGCAGCCCCCTAGCGGACACCGGGGAGCTGTTTTTT. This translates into CASSPLADTGELFF.

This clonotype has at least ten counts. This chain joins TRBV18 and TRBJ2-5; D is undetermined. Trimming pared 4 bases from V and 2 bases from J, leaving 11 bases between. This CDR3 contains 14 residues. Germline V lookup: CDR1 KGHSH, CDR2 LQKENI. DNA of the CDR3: TGTGCCAGCTCACTTCAGGTCTTTCAAGAGACCCAGTACTTC. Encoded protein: CASSLQVFQETQYF.

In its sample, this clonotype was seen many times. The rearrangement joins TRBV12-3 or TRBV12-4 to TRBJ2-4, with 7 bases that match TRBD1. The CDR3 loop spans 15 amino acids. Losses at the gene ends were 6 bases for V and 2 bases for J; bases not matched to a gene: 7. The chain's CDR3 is CASRERGQTKNIQYF. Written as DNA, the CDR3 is TGTGCCAGCAGGGAACGGGGACAGACCAAAAACATTCAGTACTTC.

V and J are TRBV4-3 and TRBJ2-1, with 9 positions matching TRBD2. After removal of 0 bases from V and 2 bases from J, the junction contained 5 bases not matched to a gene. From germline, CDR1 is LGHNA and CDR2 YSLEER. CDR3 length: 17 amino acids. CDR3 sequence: CASSQDWGGGAYNEQFF. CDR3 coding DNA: TGCGCCAGCAGCCAAGATTGGGGCGGGGGGGCCTACAATGAGCAGTTCTTC.

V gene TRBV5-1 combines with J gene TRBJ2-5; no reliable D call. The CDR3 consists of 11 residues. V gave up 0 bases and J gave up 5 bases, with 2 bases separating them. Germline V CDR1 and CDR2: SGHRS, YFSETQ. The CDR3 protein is CASSLEETQYF. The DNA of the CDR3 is TGCGCCAGCAGCTTGGAGGAGACCCAGTACTTC.

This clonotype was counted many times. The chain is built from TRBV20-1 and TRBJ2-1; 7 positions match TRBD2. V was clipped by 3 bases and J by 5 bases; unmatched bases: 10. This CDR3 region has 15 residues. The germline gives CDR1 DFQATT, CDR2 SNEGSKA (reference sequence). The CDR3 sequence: CSASEGGGGHNEQFF. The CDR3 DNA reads TGCAGTGCTAGTGAGGGTGGGGGGGGACACAATGAGCAGTTCTTC.

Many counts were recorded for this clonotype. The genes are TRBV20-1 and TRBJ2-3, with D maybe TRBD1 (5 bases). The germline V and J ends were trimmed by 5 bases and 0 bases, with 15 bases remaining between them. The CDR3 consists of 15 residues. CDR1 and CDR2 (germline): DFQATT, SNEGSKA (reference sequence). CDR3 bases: TGCAGTGCTGAGAATGGGGCCCCCAGCACAGATACGCAGTATTTT. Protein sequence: CSAENGAPSTDTQYF.